The 32 T cell receptor beta chains below were found in one sample sequenced in a study of cytomegalovirus exposure and HLA in healthy donors (dated by TCRdb to about 2017). Library generation was performed with the immunoSEQ multiplex PCR assay. A mixture of 60 forward primers for TCR Vbeta segments and 13 reverse primers for TCR Jbeta segments was used in the multiplex PCR. The clones in this table, taken by TCRdb from immuneACCESS, are in-frame only. Not every clone is retained; where verified, under half of the shortfall comes from an unresolved V gene, and the cause of the rest is unknown. This sample's clone table shows 150,000 to 200,000 clones. Roughly 0.74% of the sample is taken by the ten largest. Sequenced sample: PBMCs. The receptors stem from a boy younger than 18 in good health and CMV-seronegative.

The chain joins TRBV5-5 to TRBJ1-2; unclear D gene. The germline V gene encodes CDR1 SGHKS and CDR2 YYEKEE (reference sequence). This CDR3 comprises 15 residues. Trimming removed 0 bases from V and 0 bases from J, with 9 bases in between. Here the CDR3 DNA reads TGTGCCAGCAGCTTGGGGGCAGGCACTAACTATGGCTACACCTTC. This sequence encodes CASSLGAGTNYGYTF.

The chain is built from TRBV6-1 and TRBJ1-2, with D tentatively TRBD1 (6 bases). Germline values: CDR1 MNHNS, CDR2 SASEGT. The V gene lost 5 bases and the J gene lost 4 bases, with 11 bases spanning the gap. The CDR3 consists of 13 residues. CDR3 sequence: CASSLVQGYGYTF. DNA for the CDR3: TGTGCCAGCAGTTTAGTACAGGGCTATGGCTACACCTTC.

V and J are TRBV7-8 and TRBJ1-5, with TRBD1 identical over 9 bases. The ends lost 3 bases at V and 6 bases at J; junction bases unmatched: 9. This CDR3 comprises 16 residues. CDR1 is SGHVS, CDR2 FQNEAQ, per germline. The CDR3 DNA reads as TGTGCCAGCAGCTTTTACAGGGGGCCGTTATTTCAGCCCCAGCATTTT. It translates to CASSFYRGPLFQPQHF.

The V and J genes are TRBV5-1 and TRBJ2-7, with TRBD1 matching over 9 bases. CDR3 length: 15 residues. V lost 4 bases to trimming and J lost 7 bases; unmatched junction nucleotides: 12. CDR1 SGHRS and CDR2 YFSETQ come from the germline V gene. CDR3: CASSATGTGPREQYF. The CDR3 nucleotides read TGCGCCAGCAGCGCCACCGGGACAGGGCCGAGGGAGCAGTACTTC.

This sequence joins TRBV7-6 and TRBJ1-4; D might be TRBD1 (5 bases). CDR1 is SGHVS and CDR2 is FNYEAQ in the germline V gene. The CDR3 totals 15 residues. The ends were cut back, 3 bases at V and 3 bases at J, with 11 bases in the middle. CDR3 DNA sequence: TGTGCCAGCAGCTTCGATCAGGGTGCTAATGAAAAACTGTTTTTT. It translates to CASSFDQGANEKLFF.

The V gene is TRBV28, the J gene TRBJ1-2, with D maybe TRBD1 (5 bases). There are 13 residues in the CDR3. Germline V gene sequence: CDR1 MDHEN, CDR2 SYDVKM. V lost 2 bases and J lost 7, with 11 bases in between. CDR3 region: CASSLGAGVGYTF. The CDR3 DNA follows: TGTGCCAGCAGTTTAGGGGCGGGGGTTGGCTACACCTTC.

The J gene is TRBJ2-4, the V gene TRBV4-3, with TRBD1 as a possible D gene (6 bases). CDR1 and CDR2 from the germline V gene are LGHNA and YSLEER. Trimming removed 10 bases from V and 1 base from J, with 17 bases in between. The CDR3 is made up of 15 amino acids. The CDR3 region is CATQNRVGAKNIQYF. The CDR3 region has the DNA TGCGCCACCCAGAACAGGGTTGGGGCCAAAAACATTCAGTACTTC.

The chain recombines TRBV25-1 with TRBJ1-2; no definite D call. V lost 1 base to trimming and J lost 3 bases, with 18 bases between them. The V gene's germline CDR1 is MGHDK and CDR2 SYGVNS. CDR3 length: 17 residues. The CDR3 loop is CASSESIAGGGDYGYTF. The DNA of the CDR3 is TGTGCCAGCAGTGAATCGATAGCGGGTGGTGGGGACTATGGCTACACCTTC.

The CDR3 protein is CASSPQGITGNTIYF. CDR3 bases: TGTGCCAGCAGCCCTCAGGGAATTACTGGAAACACCATATATTTT. The chain combines TRBV7-8 with TRBJ1-3, with D possibly being TRBD1 (5 bases). V lost 5 bases and J 2 bases, leaving 13 bases between the germline ends. This CDR3 is 15 amino acids long. In germline, CDR1 is SGHVS, CDR2 FQNEAQ.

The chain joins TRBV29-1 to TRBJ2-1; D might be TRBD2 (5 bases). The CDR3 is 12 residues long. V was clipped by 4 bases and J by 3 bases, with 7 bases between them. CDR1 is SQVTM and CDR2 is ANQGSEA in the germline V gene. The CDR3 nucleotides are TGCAGCGTTGGAGGGAACTACAATGAGCAGTTCTTC. Amino acid sequence: CSVGGNYNEQFF.

The rearrangement joins TRBV29-1 to TRBJ1-1; possibly TRBD1 for D (5 bases). Germline V CDR1 and CDR2: SQVTM, ANQGSEA. CDR3 length: 13 residues. With 7 bases removed from V and 4 bases from J, the gap between germline ends came to 16 bases. This CDR3 reads CSAPVWGGTEAFF. The DNA for the CDR3 is TGCAGCGCCCCTGTATGGGGGGGCACTGAAGCTTTCTTT. Variable domain in full (rest from reference TRBV29-1 and TRBJ1-1): SAVISQKPSRDICQRGTSLTIQCQVDSQVTMMFWYRQQPGQSLTLIATANQGSEATYESGFVIDKFPISRPNLTFSTLTVSNMSPEDSSIYLCSAPVWGGTEAFFGQGTRLTVV.

The chain has TRBV9 and TRBJ2-4; TRBD1 agrees at 8 bases. J lost 3 bases, V lost 4 bases, and 9 bases had no gene match. The CDR3 runs to 16 residues. CDR1 and CDR2 (germline): SGDLS, YYNGEE. CDR3 in amino acids: CASSPRTGLVKNIQYF. Written as DNA, the CDR3 is TGTGCCAGCAGCCCCCGGACAGGGCTGGTCAAAAACATTCAGTACTTC.

The J gene is TRBJ2-2, the V gene TRBV6-1; 8 nucleotides line up with TRBD1. CDR1 and CDR2 from the germline V gene are MNHNS and SASEGT. CDR3 length: 14 residues. J gave up 1 base and V 10 bases, and 5 bases lay outside the gene matches. CDR3 DNA: TGTGCCATCACGGGACAGGTGAACACCGGGGAGCTGTTTTTT. As protein: CAITGQVNTGELFF.

The chain combines TRBV5-6 with TRBJ2-7; a possible D gene is TRBD1 (6 bases). The V end was cut by 1 base, the J end by 3 bases, with 8 bases between. Germline V gives CDR1 SGHDT, CDR2 YYEEEE. The CDR3 spans 13 residues. The CDR3 region is CASSLRGGYEQYF. CDR3 nucleotide sequence: TGTGCCAGCAGCTTGCGAGGGGGCTACGAGCAGTACTTC.

J is TRBJ2-1 and V is TRBV5-6; D might be TRBD2 (6 bases). The CDR3 loop spans 15 amino acids. CDR1 SGHDT and CDR2 YYEEEE come from the germline V gene. Trimming cost V 2 bases and J 2 bases, with 11 bases left between them. DNA for the CDR3: TGTGCCAGCAGCTTTGGGCGGGGTACCTACAATGAGCAGTTCTTC. As protein: CASSFGRGTYNEQFF.

The chain is built from TRBV6-5 and TRBJ2-1; TRBD1 matches at 12 bases. J lost 8 bases, V lost 2 bases, and 7 bases had no gene match. The length of the CDR3 is 16 residues. From germline, CDR1 is MNHEY and CDR2 SVGAGI. The CDR3 protein is CASSYTGQGARYEQFF. The CDR3 DNA reads as TGTGCCAGCAGTTACACGGGACAGGGGGCGCGTTATGAGCAGTTCTTC.

The rearrangement joins TRBV2 to TRBJ1-5; 9 bases match TRBD1. CDR1 SNHLY and CDR2 FYNNEI come from the germline V gene. The CDR3 covers 19 residues. With V trimmed by 3 bases and J by 0 bases, 12 bases remained unmatched. The chain's CDR3 is CASSEVLQGAGYSNQPQHF. The CDR3 DNA follows: TGTGCCAGCAGTGAGGTCCTACAGGGGGCCGGCTATAGCAATCAGCCCCAGCATTTT.

This rearrangement joins TRBV19 to TRBJ2-5, with 8 nucleotides matching TRBD1. Judging by the DNA end, TRBJ2-7 fits better; the J call may be wrong. This CDR3 is 14 amino acids long. Germline V gene lookup returns CDR1 LNHDA and CDR2 SQIVND (reference sequence). The CDR3 protein is CASSTTGTGVEQYF. CDR3 sequence (DNA): TGTGCCAGTAGTACTACCGGGACAGGAGTCGAGCAGTACTTC.

This chain uses TRBV7-2 with TRBJ2-1, with unresolved D. This CDR3 contains 12 residues. The V end was cut by 3 bases, the J end by 9 bases, with 9 bases between. CDR1 SGHTA and CDR2 FQGNSA come from the germline V gene. The CDR3: CASSFLDREQFF. The CDR3 nucleotides read TGTGCCAGCAGCTTTCTAGATCGTGAGCAGTTCTTC.

Points on this clone: The sample carries other DNA sequences with the same CDR3. V gene TRBV29-1 combines with J gene TRBJ1-6; 7 positions agree with TRBD1. CDR1 SQVTM and CDR2 ANQGSEA come from the germline V gene. The J segment lost 7 bases and the V segment lost 7 bases, leaving 7 bases of the junction unmatched. The CDR3 covers 13 residues. As DNA, the CDR3 is TGCAGCGCCCTGACAGGGTGGAATTCACCCCTCCACTTT. Translation: CSALTGWNSPLHF.

The chain couples TRBV2 to TRBJ2-1; D remains ambiguous. With 8 bases removed from V and 9 bases from J, the gap between germline ends came to 8 bases. The CDR3 contains 10 residues. Germline CDR1 and CDR2: SNHLY and FYNNEI. This chain's CDR3 is CASRVGEQFF. The DNA of the CDR3 is TGTGCCAGCCGGGTGGGTGAGCAGTTCTTC.

The gene calls are TRBV10-2 and TRBJ2-5; 11 bases fit TRBD1. Near its end, the DNA agrees better with TRBJ2-7, so the J call may be wrong. This CDR3 comprises 14 residues. Germline assignment: CDR1 WSHSY and CDR2 SAAADI. The CDR3 is CASRPGDRGYEQYF. In DNA, the CDR3 is TGCGCCAGCAGACCTGGGGACAGGGGGTACGAGCAGTACTTC.

The chain combines TRBV6-5 with TRBJ2-5, with D uncertain. CDR1 is MNHEY, CDR2 SVGAGI, per germline. V dropped 6 bases and J dropped 3 bases, with 14 bases sitting between them. CDR3 size: 14 residues. DNA of the CDR3: TGTGCCAGCAGCCTGGCCGGAGTTGAAGAGACCCAGTACTTC. It yields the protein CASSLAGVEETQYF.

The chain joins TRBV6-1 to TRBJ1-1; D might be TRBD1 (5 bases). Germline lookup yields CDR1 MNHNS and CDR2 SASEGT. V dropped 2 bases and J dropped 0 bases, with 10 bases sitting between them. CDR3 length: 15 amino acids. The CDR3 spells CASSERGGVNTEAFF. CDR3 sequence (DNA): TGTGCCAGCAGTGAAAGGGGAGGGGTGAACACTGAAGCTTTCTTT.

V and J are TRBV9 and TRBJ1-6; 8 bases match TRBD1. This CDR3 region has 17 residues. After removal of 2 bases from V and 0 bases from J, the junction contained 4 bases not matched to a gene. Germline loops: CDR1 SGDLS, CDR2 YYNGEE. CDR3 sequence: CASSVGTGSSYNSPLHF. As DNA, the CDR3 is TGTGCCAGCAGCGTCGGGACAGGAAGCTCCTATAATTCACCCCTCCACTTT.

This chain connects TRBV11-2 to TRBJ1-6; TRBD1 agrees at 8 bases. V shed 4 bases and J 6 bases; nucleotides not matched to a gene: 5. CDR1 is SGHAT and CDR2 is FQNNGV in the germline V gene. This CDR3 is built from 15 residues. The CDR3 DNA reads as TGTGCCAGCAGCTCTTTACAGGGGGTTAATTCACCCCTCCACTTT. Protein: CASSSLQGVNSPLHF.

V gene TRBV6-1 combines with J gene TRBJ2-7; perhaps TRBD2 as D (6 bases). This CDR3 is 14 amino acids long. Germline-derived CDR1 and CDR2 are MNHNS and SASEGT. Trimming pared 4 bases from V and 3 bases from J, leaving 13 bases between. The CDR3 spells CASSVRDFIYEQYF. DNA for the CDR3: TGTGCCAGCAGTGTTAGGGACTTTATCTACGAGCAGTACTTC.

The genes are TRBV6-6 and TRBJ1-6; 7 bases are a match to TRBD1. The length of the CDR3 is 16 residues. The V gene end was trimmed by 4 bases and the J gene end by 7 bases; junction bases not matched to a gene: 10. CDR1 and CDR2 from the germline V gene are MNHNY and SVGAGI (reference sequence). CDR3 coding DNA: TGTGCCAGCAGTTTTTCGACAGGGCCTACGAATTCACCCCTCCACTTT. Translated, it gives CASSFSTGPTNSPLHF.

CDR3 nucleotides: TGTGCCAGCCTCCAGGGAAACACCGGGGAGCTGTTTTTT. It codes for CASLQGNTGELFF. This chain links TRBV4-2 with TRBJ2-2; maybe TRBD1 (5 bases). The CDR3 spans 13 residues. V lost 8 bases, J lost 2 bases, and 9 bases lay in between. The germline V gene encodes CDR1 LGHNA and CDR2 YNFKEQ.

V usage is TRBV27 and J usage is TRBJ1-4; D gene uncertain. The CDR3 runs 13 residues. V dropped 5 bases and J dropped 7 bases, with 11 bases sitting between them. Germline V gene data show CDR1 as MNHEY and CDR2 as SMNVEV (reference sequence). As DNA, the CDR3 is TGTGCCAGCAGTAGGAGGGAGGGTGAAAAACTGTTTTTT. It codes for CASSRREGEKLFF.

This chain joins TRBV5-4 and TRBJ2-5, with TRBD2 matching 9 bases. The CDR3 is made up of 15 amino acids. From germline, CDR1 is SGHNT and CDR2 YYREEE (reference sequence). V shed 1 base, J shed 5 bases, and the junction held 6 bases outside the gene matches. In DNA, the CDR3 is TGTGCCAGCAGCTTGCGGCGGGGGGGCCTTGAGACCCAGTACTTC. It yields the protein CASSLRRGGLETQYF.

CDR3 sequence: CASSNMGGETQYF. The CDR3 nucleotides are TGTGCCAGTAGTAATATGGGGGGAGAGACCCAGTACTTC. The chain has TRBV19 and TRBJ2-5, with a weak D call TRBD2 (6 bases). This CDR3 is 13 amino acids long. Germline CDR1 LNHDA, CDR2 SQIVND (reference sequence). Trimming stripped 4 bases from V and 4 bases from J, with 10 bases between.